This TCR beta chain was sequenced in a study of T-cell reconstitution after alpha-beta-depleted transplantation in children. The germline V and J ends were trimmed by 6 bases and 4 bases, with 6 bases remaining between them. The CDR3 consists of 12 residues. The germline V gene encodes CDR1 MNHNY and CDR2 SVGAGI (reference sequence). The authors prepared the TCRbeta library with unique molecular identifiers. Each CDR3 protein is one row after TCRdb ran MiXCR on the PCR reads. The sample holds roughly 180,000 distinct CDR3 sequences; over 8.5% are singletons and the top ten take around 14%. This clonotype came up many times.

V is TRBV6-6 and J is TRBJ2-2; no firm D call. This clonotype was obtained from a boy between 2 and 10 years old with acute myeloid leukemia, due to receive a stem cell transplant. Source: PBMCs, taken before TCRalphabeta/CD19-depleted stem cell transplant. CDR3 sequence reads: CASRLGTGELFF. The CDR3 DNA follows: TGTGCCAGCAGGTTGGGCACCGGGGAGCTGTTTTTT.